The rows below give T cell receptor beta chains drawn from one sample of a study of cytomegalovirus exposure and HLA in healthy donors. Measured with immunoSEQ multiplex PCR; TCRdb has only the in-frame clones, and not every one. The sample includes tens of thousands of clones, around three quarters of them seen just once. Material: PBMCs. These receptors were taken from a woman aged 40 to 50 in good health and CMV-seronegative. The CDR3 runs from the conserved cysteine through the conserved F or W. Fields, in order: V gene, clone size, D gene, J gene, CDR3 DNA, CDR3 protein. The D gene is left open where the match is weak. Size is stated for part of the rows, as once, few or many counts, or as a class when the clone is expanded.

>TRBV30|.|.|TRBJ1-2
TGTGCCTGGAGTTTTGGCGGGGGATATGGCTACACCTTC
CAWSFGGGYGYTF
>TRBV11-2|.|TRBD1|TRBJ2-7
TGTGCCAGCAGCTTAGAAATAGGACAGGCCTCCTACGAGCAGTACTTC
CASSLEIGQASYEQYF
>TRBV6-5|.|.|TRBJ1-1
TGTGCCAGCAGTTACATCGGGCGCGGGGGTGAAGCTTTCTTT
CASSYIGRGGEAFF
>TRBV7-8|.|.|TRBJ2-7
TGTGCCAGCAGCCCCGGGGGCTACGAGCAGTACTTC
CASSPGGYEQYF
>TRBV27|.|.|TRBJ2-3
TGTGCCGGCAGTACATCCGCCCGGGGTACTAGCACAGATACGCAGTATTTT
CAGSTSARGTSTDTQYF
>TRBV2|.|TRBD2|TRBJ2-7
TGTGCCAGCACCGCTAGCGGGGGGCTACCCCCCGAGCAGTACTTC
CASTASGGLPPEQYF
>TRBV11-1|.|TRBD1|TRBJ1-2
TGTGCCAGCAGCCTCGTCCGGGACAGGGGGCCACTTAACTATGGCTACACCTTC
CASSLVRDRGPLNYGYTF
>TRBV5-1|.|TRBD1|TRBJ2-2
TGCGCCAGCAGCCCGGGGACAGGGCACGGGGAGCTGTTTTTT
CASSPGTGHGELFF
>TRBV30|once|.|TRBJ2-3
TGTGCCGGGGGGGCTAGCGGCCGCACAGATACGCAGTATTTT
CAGGASGRTDTQYF
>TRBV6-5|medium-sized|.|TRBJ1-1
TGTGCCAGCAGTGGGGGGGAGAACACTGAAGCTTTCTTT
CASSGGENTEAFF
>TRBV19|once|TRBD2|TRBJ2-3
TGTGCCAGTAGTACCCCAGGACTAGCGGGAGGGGCAGATACGCAGTATTTT
CASSTPGLAGGADTQYF
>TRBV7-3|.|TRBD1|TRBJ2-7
TGTGCCAGCAGCTTAAGGCAGGGGGCCTACGAGCAGTACTTC
CASSLRQGAYEQYF
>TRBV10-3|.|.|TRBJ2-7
TGTGCCATCTGGGGCCACGAGCAGTACTTC
CAIWGHEQYF
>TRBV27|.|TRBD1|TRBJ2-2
TGTGCCAGCAGTTTATCAGGGACAGGGCTCCTGTGGCGGGGCACCGGGGAGCTGTTTTTT
CASSLSGTGLLWRGTGELFF
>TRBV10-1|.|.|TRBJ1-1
TGCGCCAGCAGTCCGAGCGGGCAGGGGAACACTGAAGCTTTCTTT
CASSPSGQGNTEAFF
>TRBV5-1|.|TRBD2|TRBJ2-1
TGCGCCACCCGGACTAGCGGGAGGCCGGAAAATGAGCAGTTCTTC
CATRTSGRPENEQFF
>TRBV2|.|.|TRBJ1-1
TGTGCCAGCAGTGAACAGTCTCTGGGGGCGTACACTGAAGCTTTCTTT
CASSEQSLGAYTEAFF
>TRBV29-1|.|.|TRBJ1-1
TGCAGCGTTGGGAGGGAAGGGACTGAAGCTTTCTTT
CSVGREGTEAFF
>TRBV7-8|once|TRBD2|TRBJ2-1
TGTGCCAGCAGACAGTTTAAGGGAGGGAACTCCTACAATGAGCAGTTCTTC
CASRQFKGGNSYNEQFF
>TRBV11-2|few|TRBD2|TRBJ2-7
TGTGCCAGCAGCTTAGACGGGACTAGCGGACTCTACGAGCAGTACTTC
CASSLDGTSGLYEQYF